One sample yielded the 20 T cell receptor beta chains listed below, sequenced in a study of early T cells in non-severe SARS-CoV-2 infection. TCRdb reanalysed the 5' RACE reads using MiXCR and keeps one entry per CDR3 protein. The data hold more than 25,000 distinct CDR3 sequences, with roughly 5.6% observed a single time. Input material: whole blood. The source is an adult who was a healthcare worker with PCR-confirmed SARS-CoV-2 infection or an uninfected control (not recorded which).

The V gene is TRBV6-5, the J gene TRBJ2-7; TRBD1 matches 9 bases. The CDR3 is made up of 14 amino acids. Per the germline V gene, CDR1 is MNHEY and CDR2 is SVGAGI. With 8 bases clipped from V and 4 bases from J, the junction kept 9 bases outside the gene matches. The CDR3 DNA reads TGTGCCAGCGGGAACAGGGGGCGCGGGTACGAGCAGTACTTC. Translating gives CASGNRGRGYEQYF.

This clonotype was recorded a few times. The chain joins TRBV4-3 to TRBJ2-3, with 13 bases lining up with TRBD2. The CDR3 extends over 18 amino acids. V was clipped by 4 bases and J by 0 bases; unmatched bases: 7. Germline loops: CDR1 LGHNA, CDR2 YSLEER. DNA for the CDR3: TGCGCCAGCAGCCGAGGACTAGCGGGAGCGTCTAGCACAGATACGCAGTATTTT. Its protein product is CASSRGLAGASSTDTQYF.

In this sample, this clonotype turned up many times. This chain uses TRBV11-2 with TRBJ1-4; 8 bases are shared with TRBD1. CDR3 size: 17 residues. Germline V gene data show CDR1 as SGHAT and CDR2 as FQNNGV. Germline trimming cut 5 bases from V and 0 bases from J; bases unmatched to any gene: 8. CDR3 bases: TGTGCCAGCAGCCCCTGGACAGGGTCTACAACTAATGAAAAACTGTTTTTT. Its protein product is CASSPWTGSTTNEKLFF.

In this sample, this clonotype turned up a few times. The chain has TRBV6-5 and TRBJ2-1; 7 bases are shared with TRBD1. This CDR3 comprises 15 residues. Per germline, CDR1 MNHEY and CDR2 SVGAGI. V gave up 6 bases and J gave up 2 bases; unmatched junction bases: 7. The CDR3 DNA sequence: TGTGCCAGCAGCTTGACAGGGTTGCCCTACAATGAGCAGTTCTTC. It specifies CASSLTGLPYNEQFF.

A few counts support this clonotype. Here the CDR3 reads CASRKPGTATEKLFF. The CDR3 DNA reads as TGTGCCAGCAGGAAACCGGGGACAGCCACTGAAAAACTGTTTTTT. The chain combines TRBV5-8 with TRBJ1-4, with 7 bases that match TRBD1. Germline V gene data show CDR1 as SGHTS and CDR2 as YDEGEE. The CDR3 has 15 amino acids. Unmatched junction bases numbered 11, after V lost 5 bases and J lost 7 bases.

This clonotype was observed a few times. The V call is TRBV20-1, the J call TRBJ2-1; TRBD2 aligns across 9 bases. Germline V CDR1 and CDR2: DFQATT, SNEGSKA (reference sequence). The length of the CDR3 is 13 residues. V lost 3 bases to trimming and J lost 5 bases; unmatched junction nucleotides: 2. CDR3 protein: CSARTSGDNEQFF. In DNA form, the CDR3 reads TGCAGTGCTAGGACTAGCGGAGACAATGAGCAGTTCTTC.

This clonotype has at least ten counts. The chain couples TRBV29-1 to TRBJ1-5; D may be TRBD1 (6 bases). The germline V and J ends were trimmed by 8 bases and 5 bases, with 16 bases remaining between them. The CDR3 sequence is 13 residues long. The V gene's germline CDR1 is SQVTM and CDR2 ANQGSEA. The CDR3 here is CSTRGGKDQPQHF. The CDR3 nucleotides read TGCAGCACCCGAGGGGGAAAGGATCAGCCCCAGCATTTT.

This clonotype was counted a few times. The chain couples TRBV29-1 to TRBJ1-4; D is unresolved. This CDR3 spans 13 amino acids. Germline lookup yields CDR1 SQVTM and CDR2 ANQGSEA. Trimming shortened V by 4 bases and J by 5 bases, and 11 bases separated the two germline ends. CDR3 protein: CSVVAELNEKLFF. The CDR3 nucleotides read TGCAGCGTTGTAGCGGAACTCAATGAAAAACTGTTTTTT.

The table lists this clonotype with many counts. The CDR3, as DNA: TGTGCCAGCAGCCATATAACAGGGACGAGCAATCAGCCCCAGCATTTT. This gives the protein CASSHITGTSNQPQHF. The chain recombines TRBV7-9 with TRBJ1-5, with D possibly TRBD1 on 6 matching bases. The CDR3 runs to 16 residues. The V end lost 5 bases, the J end lost 1 base, and 15 bases lay between the germline ends. Germline CDR1 reads SEHNR; CDR2 reads FQNEAQ (reference sequence).

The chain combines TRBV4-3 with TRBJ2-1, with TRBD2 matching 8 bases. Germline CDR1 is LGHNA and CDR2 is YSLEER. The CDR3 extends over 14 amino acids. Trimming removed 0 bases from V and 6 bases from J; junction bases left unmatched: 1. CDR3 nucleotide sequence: TGCGCCAGCAGCCAAGAGACTAGCGCCAATGAGCAGTTCTTC. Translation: CASSQETSANEQFF.

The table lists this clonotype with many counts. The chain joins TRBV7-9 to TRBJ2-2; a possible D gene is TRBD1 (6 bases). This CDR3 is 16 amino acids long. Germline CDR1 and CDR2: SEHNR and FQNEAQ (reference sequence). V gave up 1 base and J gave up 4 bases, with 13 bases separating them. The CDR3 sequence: CASSLDRVWATGELFF. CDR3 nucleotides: TGTGCCAGCAGCTTAGACAGGGTGTGGGCCACCGGGGAGCTGTTTTTT.

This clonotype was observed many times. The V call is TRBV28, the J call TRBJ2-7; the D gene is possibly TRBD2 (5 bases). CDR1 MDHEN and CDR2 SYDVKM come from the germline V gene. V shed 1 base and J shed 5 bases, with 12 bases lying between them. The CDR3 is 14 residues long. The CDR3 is CASSLSGSLDEQYF. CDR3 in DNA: TGTGCCAGCAGTTTATCGGGGTCCCTGGACGAGCAGTACTTC.

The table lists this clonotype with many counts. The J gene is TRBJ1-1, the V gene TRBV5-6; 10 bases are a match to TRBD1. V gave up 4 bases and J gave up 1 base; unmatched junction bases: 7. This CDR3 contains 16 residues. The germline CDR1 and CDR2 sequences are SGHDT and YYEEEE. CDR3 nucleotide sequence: TGTGCCAGCAGCCCCAGGGGGGACAGGGGGAACACTGAAGCTTTCTTT. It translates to CASSPRGDRGNTEAFF.

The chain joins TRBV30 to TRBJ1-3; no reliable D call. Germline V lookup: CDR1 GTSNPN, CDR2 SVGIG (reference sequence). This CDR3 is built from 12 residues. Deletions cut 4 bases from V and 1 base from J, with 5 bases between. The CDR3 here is CAWKPSGNTIYF. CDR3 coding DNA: TGTGCCTGGAAGCCTTCTGGAAACACCATATATTTT.

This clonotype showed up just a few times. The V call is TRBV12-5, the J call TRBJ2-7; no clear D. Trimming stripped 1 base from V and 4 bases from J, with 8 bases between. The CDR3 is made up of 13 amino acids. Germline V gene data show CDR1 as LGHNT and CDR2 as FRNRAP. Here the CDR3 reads CASGLAESYEQYF. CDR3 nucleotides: TGTGCTAGTGGTTTGGCAGAGTCTTACGAGCAGTACTTC.

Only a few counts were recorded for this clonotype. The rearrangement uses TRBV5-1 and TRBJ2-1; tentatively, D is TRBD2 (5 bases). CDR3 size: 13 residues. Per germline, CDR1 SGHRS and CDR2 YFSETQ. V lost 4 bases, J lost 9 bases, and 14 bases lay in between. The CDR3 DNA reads TGCGCCAGCAGCGAGCCCCTAGCTCCTGAGCAGTTCTTC. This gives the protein CASSEPLAPEQFF.

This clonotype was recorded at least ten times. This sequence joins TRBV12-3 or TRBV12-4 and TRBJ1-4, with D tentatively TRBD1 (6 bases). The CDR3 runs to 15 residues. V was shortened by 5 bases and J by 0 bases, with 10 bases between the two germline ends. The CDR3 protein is CASSLGGATNEKLFF. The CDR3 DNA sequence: TGTGCCAGCAGTCTAGGGGGGGCAACTAATGAAAAACTGTTTTTT.

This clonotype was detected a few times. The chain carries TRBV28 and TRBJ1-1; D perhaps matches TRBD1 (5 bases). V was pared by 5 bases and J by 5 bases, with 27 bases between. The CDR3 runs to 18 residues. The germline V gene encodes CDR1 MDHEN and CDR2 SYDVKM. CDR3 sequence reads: CASSPTRGRGPGGTEAFF. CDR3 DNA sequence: TGTGCCAGCAGTCCCACTCGGGGAAGGGGACCGGGAGGGACTGAAGCTTTCTTT. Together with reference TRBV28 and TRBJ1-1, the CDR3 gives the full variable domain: DVKVTQSSRYLVKRTGEKVFLECVQDMDHENMFWYRQDPGLGLRLIYFSYDVKMKEKGDIPEGYSVSREKKERFSLILESASTNQTSMYLCASSPTRGRGPGGTEAFFGQGTRLTVV.

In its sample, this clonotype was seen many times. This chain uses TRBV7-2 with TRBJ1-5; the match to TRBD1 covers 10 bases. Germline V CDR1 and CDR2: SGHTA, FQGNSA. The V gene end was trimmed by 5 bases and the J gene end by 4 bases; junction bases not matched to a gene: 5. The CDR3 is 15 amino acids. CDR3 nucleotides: TGTGCCAGCAGCCTAGGACAGGGGGATAATCAGCCCCAGCATTTT. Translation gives CASSLGQGDNQPQHF.

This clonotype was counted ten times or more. The CDR3: CSVRSGLIANEQFF. CDR3 DNA: TGCAGTGTCAGATCGGGGCTAATTGCCAATGAGCAGTTCTTC. The chain couples TRBV20-1 to TRBJ2-1, with D possibly being TRBD1 or TRBD2 (5 bases each). This CDR3 contains 14 residues. Germline V lookup: CDR1 DFQATT, CDR2 SNEGSKA (reference sequence). Trimming stripped 7 bases from V and 6 bases from J, with 19 bases between.